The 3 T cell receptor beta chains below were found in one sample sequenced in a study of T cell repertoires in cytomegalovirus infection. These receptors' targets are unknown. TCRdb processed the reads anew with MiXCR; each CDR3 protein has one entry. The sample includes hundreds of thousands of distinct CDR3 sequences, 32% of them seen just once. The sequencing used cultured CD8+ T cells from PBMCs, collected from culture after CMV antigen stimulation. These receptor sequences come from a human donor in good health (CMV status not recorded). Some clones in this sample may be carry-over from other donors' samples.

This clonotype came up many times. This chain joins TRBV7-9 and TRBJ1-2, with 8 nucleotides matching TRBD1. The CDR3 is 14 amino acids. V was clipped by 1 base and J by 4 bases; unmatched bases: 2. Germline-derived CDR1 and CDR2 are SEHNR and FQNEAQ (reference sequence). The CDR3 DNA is TGTGCCAGCAGCTTAGAGGACAGGGCCTATGGCTACACCTTC. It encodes CASSLEDRAYGYTF.

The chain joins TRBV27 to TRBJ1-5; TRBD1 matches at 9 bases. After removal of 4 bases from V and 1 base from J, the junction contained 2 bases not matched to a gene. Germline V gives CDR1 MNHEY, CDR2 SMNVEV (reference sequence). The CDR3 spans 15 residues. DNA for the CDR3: TGTGCCAGCAGTTACAGGGGGCGAAGCAATCAGCCCCAGCATTTT. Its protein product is CASSYRGRSNQPQHF.

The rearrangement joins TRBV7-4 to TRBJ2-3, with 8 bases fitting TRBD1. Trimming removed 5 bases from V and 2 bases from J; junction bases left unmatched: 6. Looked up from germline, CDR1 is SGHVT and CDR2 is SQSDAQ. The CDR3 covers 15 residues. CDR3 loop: CASSGRGPDTDTQYF. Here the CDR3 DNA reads TGTGCCAGCAGCGGCAGGGGGCCGGACACAGATACGCAGTATTTT.